Described below is a single TCR beta chain sequence and its context. A junction boundary mismatches the germline segment, possibly from a read error. These data come from a study of tumor and adjacent non-tumor tissue in lung cancer. No cell sorting was done before RNA was extracted from the tissue. The normal lung tissue was taken more than 3 cm from the tumor edge. TCRbeta libraries were built with three rounds of nested PCR, modified from ARM-PCR. TCRdb called the multiplex PCR reads again in MiXCR, with one record for every CDR3 protein. The data hold 60,000 to 100,000 distinct CDR3 sequences, with approximately 82% observed a single time. This CDR3 spans 17 amino acids. Germline assignment: CDR1 SGHKS and CDR2 YYEKEE (reference sequence).

This clonotype was obtained from a man between 65 and 85 years old with non-small cell lung cancer. The rearrangement links TRBV5-5 to TRBJ2-7, with no clear D. The sequenced sample was distant non-tumor lung tissue. CDR3 coding DNA: TGTGCCAGCAGCTTGATATTTGGTAGCTCTCTCACCTATGAGCAGTACTTC. Translating it yields CASSLIFGSSLTYEQYF.